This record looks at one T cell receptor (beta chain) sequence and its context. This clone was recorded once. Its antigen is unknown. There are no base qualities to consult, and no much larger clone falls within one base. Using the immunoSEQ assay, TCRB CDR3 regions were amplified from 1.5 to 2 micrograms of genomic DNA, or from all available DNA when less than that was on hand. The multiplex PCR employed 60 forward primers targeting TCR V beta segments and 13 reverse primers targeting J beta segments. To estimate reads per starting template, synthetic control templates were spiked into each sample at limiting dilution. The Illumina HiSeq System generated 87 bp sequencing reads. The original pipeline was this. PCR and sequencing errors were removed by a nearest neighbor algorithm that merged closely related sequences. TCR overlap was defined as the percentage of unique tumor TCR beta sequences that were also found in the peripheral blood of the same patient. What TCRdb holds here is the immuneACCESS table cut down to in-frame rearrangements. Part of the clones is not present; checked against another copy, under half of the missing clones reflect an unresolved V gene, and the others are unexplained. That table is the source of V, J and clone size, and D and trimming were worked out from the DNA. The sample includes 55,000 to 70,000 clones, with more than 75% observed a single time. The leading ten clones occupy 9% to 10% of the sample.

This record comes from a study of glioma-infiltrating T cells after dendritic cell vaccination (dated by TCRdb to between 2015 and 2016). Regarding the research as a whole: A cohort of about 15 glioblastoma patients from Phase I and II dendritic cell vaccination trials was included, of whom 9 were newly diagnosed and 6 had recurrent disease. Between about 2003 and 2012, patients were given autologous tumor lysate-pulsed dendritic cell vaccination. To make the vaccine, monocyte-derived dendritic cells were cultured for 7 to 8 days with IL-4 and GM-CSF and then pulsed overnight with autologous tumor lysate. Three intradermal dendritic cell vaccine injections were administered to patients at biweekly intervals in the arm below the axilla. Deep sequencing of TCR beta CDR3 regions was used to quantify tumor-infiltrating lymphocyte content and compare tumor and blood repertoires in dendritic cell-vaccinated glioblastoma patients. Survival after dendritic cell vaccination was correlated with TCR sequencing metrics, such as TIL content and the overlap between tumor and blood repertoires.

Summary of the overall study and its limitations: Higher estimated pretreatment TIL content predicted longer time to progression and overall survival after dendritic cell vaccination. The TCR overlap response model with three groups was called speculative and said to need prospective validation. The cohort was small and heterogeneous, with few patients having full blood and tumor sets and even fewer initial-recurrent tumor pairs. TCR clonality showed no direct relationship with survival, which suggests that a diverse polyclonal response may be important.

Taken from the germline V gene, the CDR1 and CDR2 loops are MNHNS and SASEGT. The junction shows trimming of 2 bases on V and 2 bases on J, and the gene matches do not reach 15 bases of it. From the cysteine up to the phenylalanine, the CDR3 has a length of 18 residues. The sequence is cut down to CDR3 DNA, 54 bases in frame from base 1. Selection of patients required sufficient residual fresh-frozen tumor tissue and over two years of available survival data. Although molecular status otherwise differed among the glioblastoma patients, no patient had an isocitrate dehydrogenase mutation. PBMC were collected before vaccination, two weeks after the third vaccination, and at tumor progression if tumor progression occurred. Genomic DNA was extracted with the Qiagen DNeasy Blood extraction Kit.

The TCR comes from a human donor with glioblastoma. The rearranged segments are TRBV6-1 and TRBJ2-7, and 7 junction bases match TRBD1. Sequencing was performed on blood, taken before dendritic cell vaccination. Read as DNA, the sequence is TGTGCCAGCAGTGAACATTTGAGCTGGAGACAGGGCCCCTACGAGCAGTACTTC. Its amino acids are CASSEHLSWRQGPYEQYF.